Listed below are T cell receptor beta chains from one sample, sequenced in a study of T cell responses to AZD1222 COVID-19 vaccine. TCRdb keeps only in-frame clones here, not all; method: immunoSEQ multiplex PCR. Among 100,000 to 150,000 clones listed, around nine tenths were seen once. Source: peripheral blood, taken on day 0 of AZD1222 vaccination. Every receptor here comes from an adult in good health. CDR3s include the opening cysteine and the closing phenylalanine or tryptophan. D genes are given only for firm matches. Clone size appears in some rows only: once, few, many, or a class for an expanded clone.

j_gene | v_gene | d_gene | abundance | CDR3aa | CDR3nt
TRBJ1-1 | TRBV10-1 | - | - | CASSESIIRGNTEAFF | TGCGCCAGCAGTGAGTCGATTATTCGGGGGAACACTGAAGCTTTCTTT
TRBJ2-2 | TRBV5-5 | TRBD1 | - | CASSGYRGRTGELFF | TGTGCCAGCAGCGGCTACAGGGGGCGGACCGGGGAGCTGTTTTTT
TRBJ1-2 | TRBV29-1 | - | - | CSVPLTGQFYGYTF | TGCAGCGTTCCCTTAACCGGACAGTTTTATGGCTACACCTTC
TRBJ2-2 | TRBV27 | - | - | CASSSGRAGELFF | TGTGCCAGCAGCTCTGGTCGGGCCGGGGAGCTGTTTTTT
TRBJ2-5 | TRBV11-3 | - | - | CASSRTAQETQYF | TGTGCCAGCAGCCGGACAGCCCAAGAGACCCAGTACTTC
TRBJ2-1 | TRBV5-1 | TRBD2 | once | CASSFSGGAFYNEQFF | TGCGCCAGCAGCTTTAGCGGGGGTGCTTTTTACAATGAGCAGTTCTTC
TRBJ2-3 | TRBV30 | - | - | CAWSLQGSTDTQYF | TGTGCCTGGAGTCTCCAGGGCAGTACAGATACGCAGTATTTT
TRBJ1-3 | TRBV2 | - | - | CASSDQGSGNTIYF | TGTGCCAGCAGCGACCAGGGGAGCGGAAACACCATATATTTT
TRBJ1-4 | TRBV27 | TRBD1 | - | CASSLGTGNEKLFF | TGTGCCAGCAGTTTGGGGACAGGGAATGAAAAACTGTTTTTT
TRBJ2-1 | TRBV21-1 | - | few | CASSKPGDTAGNEQFF | TGTGCCAGCAGCAAACCCGGGGACACCGCGGGCAATGAGCAGTTCTTC
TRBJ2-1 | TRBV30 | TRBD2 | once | CAWSYSGGPGNEQFF | TGTGCCTGGAGCTATAGCGGGGGGCCTGGAAATGAGCAGTTCTTC